The clone carrying this T cell receptor (beta chain) was picked up one time. The source of the sample is a study of CD8 T cells in Susac syndrome. Study-level background: Patients with Susac syndrome, at blood draw, were therapy-naive, on corticosteroids, or on intravenous immunoglobulin alone.

Random hexamers were used to reverse transcribe the RNA input (roughly 0.5 to 1 ug). TCRdb re-analysed the immunoSEQ multiplex PCR reads in MiXCR, keeping a single row per CDR3 protein. The sample holds 75,000 to 95,000 distinct CDR3 sequences, 95% seen once. The sample taken for sequencing was CD8+ T cells from PBMCs. The source of this sequence is a human donor with Susac syndrome.

The CDR3 DNA reads as TGTGCCAGCAGCTTAGTAGGGGGCAATCAGCCCCAGCATTTT. Translation gives CASSLVGGNQPQHF. The J gene is TRBJ1-5, the V gene TRBV7-9, with a tentative D call TRBD1 (5 bases). The length of the CDR3 is 14 residues. V was trimmed by 1 base and J by 2 bases, leaving 6 bases between them. Germline CDR1 and CDR2: SEHNR and FQNEAQ (reference sequence).